This T cell receptor beta chain was recorded in a study of cytomegalovirus exposure and HLA in healthy donors. Findings of the study overall: According to the study, 180 or so TCR beta chains were cytomegalovirus-associated. In an earlier analysis, most TCR beta V segments were productive about 87% or about 30% of the time. In a later analysis, compared with equally common non-associated chains, HLA-associated beta chains were more expanded.

The CDR3 has 15 residues. Germline V gives CDR1 LNHDA, CDR2 SQIVND (reference sequence). The V gene lost 3 bases and the J gene lost 6 bases, with 18 bases spanning the gap. A word on this clone: Antigen: not known.

This PCR relied on a set of 60 Vbeta primers and 13 Jbeta primers. The protocol was immunoSEQ multiplex PCR, while the TCRdb copy is restricted to in-frame clones and leaves out a portion. The table includes roughly 100,000 clones, approximately 80% detected once. Sequences were obtained from PBMCs. The chain combines TRBV19 with TRBJ2-7, with a possible D match to TRBD1 (7 bases). The source of this sequence is a woman aged 40 to 55 in good health and CMV-seronegative. CDR3 sequence (DNA): TGTGCCAGTAGTATGGGGTACGGCAGGGGGGCCGAGCAGTACTTC. Its protein is CASSMGYGRGAEQYF.